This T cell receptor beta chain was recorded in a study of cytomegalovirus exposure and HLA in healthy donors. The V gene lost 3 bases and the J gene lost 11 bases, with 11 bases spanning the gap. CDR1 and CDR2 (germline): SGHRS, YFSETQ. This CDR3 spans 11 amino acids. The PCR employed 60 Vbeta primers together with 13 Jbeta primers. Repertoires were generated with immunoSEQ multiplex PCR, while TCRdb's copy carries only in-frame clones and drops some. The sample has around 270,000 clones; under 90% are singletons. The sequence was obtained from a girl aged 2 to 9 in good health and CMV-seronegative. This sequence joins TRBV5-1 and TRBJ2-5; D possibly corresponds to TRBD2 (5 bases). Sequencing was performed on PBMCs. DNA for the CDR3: TGCGCCAGCAGCTGGACTCGAGGGCAGTACTTC. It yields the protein CASSWTRGQYF. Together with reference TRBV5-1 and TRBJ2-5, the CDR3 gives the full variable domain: KAGVTQTPRYLIKTRGQQVTLSCSPISGHRSVSWYQQTPGQGLQFLFEYFSETQRNKGNFPGRFSGRQFSNSRSEMNVSTLELGDSALYLCASSWTRGQYFGPGTRLLVL.